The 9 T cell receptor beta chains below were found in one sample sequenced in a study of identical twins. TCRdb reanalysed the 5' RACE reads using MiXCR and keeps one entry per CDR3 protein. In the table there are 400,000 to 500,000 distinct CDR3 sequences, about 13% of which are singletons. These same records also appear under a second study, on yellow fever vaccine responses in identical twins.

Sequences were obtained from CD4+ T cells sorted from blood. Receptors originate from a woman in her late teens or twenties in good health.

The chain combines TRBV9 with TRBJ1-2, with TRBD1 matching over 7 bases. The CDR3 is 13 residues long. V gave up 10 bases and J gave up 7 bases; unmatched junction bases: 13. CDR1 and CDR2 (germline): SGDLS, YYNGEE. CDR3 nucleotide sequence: TGTGCCGGCAACTCGACAGGGTCGCTTGGCTACACCTTC. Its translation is CAGNSTGSLGYTF. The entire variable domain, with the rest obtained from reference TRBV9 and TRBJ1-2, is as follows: DSGVTQTPKHLITATGQRVTLRCSPRSGDLSVYWYQQSLDQGLQFLIQYYNGEERAKGNILERFSAQQFPDLHSELNLSSLELGDSALYFCAGNSTGSLGYTFGSGTRLTVV.

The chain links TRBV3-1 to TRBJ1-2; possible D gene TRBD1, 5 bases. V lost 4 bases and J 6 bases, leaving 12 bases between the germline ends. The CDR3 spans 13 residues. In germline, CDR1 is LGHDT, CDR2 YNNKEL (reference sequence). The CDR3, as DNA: TGTGCCAGCAGCCTGGGGGGGGTCAATGGCTACACCTTC. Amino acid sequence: CASSLGGVNGYTF.

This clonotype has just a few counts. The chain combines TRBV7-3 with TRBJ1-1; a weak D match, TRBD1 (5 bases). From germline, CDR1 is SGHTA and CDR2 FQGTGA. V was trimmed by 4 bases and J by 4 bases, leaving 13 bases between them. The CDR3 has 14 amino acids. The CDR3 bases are TGTGCCAGCAGCTCGGGACCTAAGGGCACTGAAGCTTTCTTT. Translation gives CASSSGPKGTEAFF.

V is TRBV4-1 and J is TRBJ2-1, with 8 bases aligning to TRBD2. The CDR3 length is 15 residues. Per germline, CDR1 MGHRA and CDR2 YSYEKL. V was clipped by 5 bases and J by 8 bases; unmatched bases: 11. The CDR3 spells CASSSTGTSRYEQFF. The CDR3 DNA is TGCGCCAGCAGCTCCACCGGGACTAGTCGCTATGAGCAGTTCTTC.

The CDR3 reads CASSLILRRGAGELFF. The CDR3 DNA reads as TGTGCCAGCAGCTTAATCCTCAGGAGGGGGGCCGGGGAGCTGTTTTTT. The chain links TRBV11-2 to TRBJ2-2; D is tentatively TRBD1 or TRBD2 (6 bases each). There are 16 residues in the CDR3. Trimming pared 2 bases from V and 6 bases from J, leaving 16 bases between. Looked up from germline, CDR1 is SGHAT and CDR2 is FQNNGV.

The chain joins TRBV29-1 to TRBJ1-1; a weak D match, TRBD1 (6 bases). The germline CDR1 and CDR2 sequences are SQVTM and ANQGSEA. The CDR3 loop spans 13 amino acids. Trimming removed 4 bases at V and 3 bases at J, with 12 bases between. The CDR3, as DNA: TGCAGCGTTGTGTTGAGGGGGGACACTGAAGCTTTCTTT. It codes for CSVVLRGDTEAFF.

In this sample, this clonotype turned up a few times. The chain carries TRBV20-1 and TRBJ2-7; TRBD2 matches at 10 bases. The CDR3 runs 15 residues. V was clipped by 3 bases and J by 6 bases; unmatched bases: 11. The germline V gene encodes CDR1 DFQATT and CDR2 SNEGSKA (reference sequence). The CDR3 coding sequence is TGCAGTGCTAGCTCACCGGTCCTAGCGGGGGCCGAGCAGTACTTC. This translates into CSASSPVLAGAEQYF.

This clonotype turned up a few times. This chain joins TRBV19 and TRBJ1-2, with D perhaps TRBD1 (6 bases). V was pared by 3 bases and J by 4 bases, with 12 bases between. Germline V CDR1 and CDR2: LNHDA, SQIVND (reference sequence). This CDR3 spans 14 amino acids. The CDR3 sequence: CASSITQGFYGYTF. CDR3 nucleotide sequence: TGTGCCAGTAGTATTACTCAGGGGTTCTATGGCTACACCTTC.

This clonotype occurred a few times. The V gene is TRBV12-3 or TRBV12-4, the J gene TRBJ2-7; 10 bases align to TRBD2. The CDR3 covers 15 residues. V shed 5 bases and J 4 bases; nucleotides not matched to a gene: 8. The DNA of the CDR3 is TGTGCCAGCAGTATAAGCGGGAGGGCCCCTTACGAGCAGTACTTC. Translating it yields CASSISGRAPYEQYF.